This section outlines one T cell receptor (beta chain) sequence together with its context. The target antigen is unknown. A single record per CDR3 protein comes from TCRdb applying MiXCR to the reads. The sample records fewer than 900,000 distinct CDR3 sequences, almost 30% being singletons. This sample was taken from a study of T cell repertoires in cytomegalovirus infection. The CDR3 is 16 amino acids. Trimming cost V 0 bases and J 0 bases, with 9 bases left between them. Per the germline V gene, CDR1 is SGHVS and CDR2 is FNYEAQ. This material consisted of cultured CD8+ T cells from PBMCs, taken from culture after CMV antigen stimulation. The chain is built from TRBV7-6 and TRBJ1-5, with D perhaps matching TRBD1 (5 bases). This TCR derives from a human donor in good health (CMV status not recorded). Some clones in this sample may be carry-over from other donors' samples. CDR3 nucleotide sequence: TGTGCCAGCAGCTTAGCGTTTGGGGGTAGCAATCAGCCCCAGCATTTT. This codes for CASSLAFGGSNQPQHF.